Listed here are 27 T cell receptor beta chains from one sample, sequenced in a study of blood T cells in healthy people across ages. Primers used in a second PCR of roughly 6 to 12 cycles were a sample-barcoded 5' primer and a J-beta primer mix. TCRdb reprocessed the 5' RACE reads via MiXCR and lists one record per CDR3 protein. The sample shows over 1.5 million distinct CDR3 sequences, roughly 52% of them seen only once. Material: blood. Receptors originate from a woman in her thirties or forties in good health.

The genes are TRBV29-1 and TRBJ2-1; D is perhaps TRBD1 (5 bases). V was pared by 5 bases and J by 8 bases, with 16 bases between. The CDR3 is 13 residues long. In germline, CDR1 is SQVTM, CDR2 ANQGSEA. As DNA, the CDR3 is TGCAGCGTTCTTAGGCAGGGTAAGGATGAGCAGTTCTTC. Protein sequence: CSVLRQGKDEQFF.

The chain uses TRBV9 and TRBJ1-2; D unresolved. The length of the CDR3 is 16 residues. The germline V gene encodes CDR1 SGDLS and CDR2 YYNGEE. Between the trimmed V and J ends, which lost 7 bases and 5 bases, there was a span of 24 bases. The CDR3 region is CASFDPHSPSRYGYTF. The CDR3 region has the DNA TGTGCCAGCTTTGACCCCCATAGCCCCTCGAGGTATGGCTACACCTTC.

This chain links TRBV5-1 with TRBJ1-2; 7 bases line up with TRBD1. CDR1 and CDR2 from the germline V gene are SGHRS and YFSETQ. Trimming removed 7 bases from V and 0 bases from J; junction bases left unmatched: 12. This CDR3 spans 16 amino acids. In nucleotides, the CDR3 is TGCGCCAGCGGCGAAGACAGGGCCTCAGCTAACTATGGCTACACCTTC. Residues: CASGEDRASANYGYTF.

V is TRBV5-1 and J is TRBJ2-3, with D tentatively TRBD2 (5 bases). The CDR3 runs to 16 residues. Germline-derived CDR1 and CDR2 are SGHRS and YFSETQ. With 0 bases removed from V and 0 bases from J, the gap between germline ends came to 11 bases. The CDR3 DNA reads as TGCGCCAGCAGCTTGGAACTAGGTGGGAGCACAGATACGCAGTATTTT. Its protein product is CASSLELGGSTDTQYF.

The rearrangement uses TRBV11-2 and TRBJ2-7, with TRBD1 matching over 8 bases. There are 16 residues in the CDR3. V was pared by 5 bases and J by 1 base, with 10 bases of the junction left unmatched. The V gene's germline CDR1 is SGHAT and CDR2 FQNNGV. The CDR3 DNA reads TGTGCCAGCAGCCTGATAGGACAGGGAGTTTCCTACGAGCAGTACTTC. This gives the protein CASSLIGQGVSYEQYF.

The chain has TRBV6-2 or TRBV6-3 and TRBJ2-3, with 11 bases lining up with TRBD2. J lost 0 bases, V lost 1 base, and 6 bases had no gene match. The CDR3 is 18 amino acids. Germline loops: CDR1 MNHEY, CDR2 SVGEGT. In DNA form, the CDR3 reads TGTGCCAGCAGTTACTGGCTAGCGGGGGGAACTAGCACAGATACGCAGTATTTT. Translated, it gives CASSYWLAGGTSTDTQYF.

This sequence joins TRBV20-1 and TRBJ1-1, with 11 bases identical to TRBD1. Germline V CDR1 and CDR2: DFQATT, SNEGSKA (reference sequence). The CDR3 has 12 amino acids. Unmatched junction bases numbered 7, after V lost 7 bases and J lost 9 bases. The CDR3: CSGPGTGGQAFF. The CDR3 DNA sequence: TGCAGTGGCCCCGGGACAGGGGGTCAAGCTTTCTTT.

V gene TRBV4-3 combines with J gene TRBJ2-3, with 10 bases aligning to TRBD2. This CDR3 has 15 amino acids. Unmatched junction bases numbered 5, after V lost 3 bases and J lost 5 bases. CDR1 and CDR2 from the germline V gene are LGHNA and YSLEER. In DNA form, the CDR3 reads TGCGCCAGCAGCCAGAGGGCTAGCGGGAGAGATACGCAGTATTTT. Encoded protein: CASSQRASGRDTQYF.

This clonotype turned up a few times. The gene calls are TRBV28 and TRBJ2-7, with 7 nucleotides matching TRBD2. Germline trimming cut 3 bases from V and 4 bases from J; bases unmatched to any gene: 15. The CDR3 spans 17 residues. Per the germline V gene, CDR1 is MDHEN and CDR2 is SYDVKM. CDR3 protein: CASSFWTSPGGGYEQYF. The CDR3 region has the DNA TGTGCCAGCAGTTTTTGGACTTCCCCGGGAGGAGGATACGAGCAGTACTTC.

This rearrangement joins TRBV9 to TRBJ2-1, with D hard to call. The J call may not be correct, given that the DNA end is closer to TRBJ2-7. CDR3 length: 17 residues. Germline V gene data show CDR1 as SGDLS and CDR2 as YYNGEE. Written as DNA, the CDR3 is TGTGCCAGCAGCGTAGACCCATCGGAACCCTCCATCAATGAGCAGTACTTC. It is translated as CASSVDPSEPSINEQYF.

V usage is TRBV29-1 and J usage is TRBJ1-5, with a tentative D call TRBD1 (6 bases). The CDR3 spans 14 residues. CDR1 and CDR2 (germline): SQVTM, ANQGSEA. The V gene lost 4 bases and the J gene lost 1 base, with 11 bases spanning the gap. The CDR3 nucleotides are TGCAGCGTTGTGATAGGGGGAAGCAATCAGCCCCAGCATTTT. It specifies CSVVIGGSNQPQHF.

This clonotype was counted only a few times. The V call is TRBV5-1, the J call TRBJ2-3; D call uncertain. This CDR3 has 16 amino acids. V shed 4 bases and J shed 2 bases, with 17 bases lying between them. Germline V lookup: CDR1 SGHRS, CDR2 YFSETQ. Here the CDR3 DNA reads TGCGCCAGCAGCCCGGCGGTGCAGATCTCCACAGATACGCAGTATTTT. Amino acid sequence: CASSPAVQISTDTQYF.

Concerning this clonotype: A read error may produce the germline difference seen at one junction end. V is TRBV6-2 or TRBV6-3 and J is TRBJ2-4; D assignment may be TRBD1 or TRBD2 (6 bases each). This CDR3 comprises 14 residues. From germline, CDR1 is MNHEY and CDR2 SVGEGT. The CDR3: CTSTPWRGKNIQYF. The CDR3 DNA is TGTACCAGCACCCCATGGAGGGGGAAAAACATTCAGTACTTC.

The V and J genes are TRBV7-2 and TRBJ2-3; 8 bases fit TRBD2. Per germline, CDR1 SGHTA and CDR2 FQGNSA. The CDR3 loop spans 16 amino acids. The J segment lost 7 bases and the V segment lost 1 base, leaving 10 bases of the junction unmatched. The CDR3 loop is CASSLDASGPVNTQYF. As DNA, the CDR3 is TGTGCCAGCAGCTTAGACGCTAGCGGGCCGGTGAATACGCAGTATTTT.

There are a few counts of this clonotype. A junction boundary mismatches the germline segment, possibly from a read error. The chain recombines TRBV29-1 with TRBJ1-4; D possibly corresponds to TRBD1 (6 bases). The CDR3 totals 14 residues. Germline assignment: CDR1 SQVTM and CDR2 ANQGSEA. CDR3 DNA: TGCGGCGTTCGCCCGGGTGGGGGCGATGAAAAACTGTTTTTT. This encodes CGVRPGGGDEKLFF.

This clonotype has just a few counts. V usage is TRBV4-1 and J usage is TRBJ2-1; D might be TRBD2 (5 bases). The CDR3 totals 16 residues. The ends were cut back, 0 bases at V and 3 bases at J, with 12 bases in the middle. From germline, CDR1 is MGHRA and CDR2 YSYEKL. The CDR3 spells CASSQEAGLFYNEQFF. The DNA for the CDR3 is TGCGCCAGCAGCCAAGAGGCTGGACTTTTCTACAATGAGCAGTTCTTC.

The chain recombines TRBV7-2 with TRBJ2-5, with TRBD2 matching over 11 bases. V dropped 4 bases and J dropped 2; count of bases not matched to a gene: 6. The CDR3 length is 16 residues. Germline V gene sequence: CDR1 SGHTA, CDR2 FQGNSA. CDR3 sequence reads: CASSSTSGGWQETQYF. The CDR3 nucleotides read TGTGCCAGCAGCTCAACTAGCGGGGGCTGGCAAGAGACCCAGTACTTC. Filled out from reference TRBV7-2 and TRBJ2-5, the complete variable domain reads GAGVSQSPSNKVTEKGKDVELRCDPISGHTALYWYRQSLGQGLEFLIYFQGNSAPDKSGLPSDRFSAERTGGSVSTLTIQRTQQEDSAVYLCASSSTSGGWQETQYFGPGTRLLVL.

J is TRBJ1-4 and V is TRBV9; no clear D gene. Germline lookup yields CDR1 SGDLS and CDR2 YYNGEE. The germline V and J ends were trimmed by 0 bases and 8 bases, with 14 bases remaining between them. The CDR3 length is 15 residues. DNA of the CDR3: TGTGCCAGCAGCGTAGCGTCAGTGGAGGAGGAAAAACTGTTTTTT. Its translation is CASSVASVEEEKLFF.

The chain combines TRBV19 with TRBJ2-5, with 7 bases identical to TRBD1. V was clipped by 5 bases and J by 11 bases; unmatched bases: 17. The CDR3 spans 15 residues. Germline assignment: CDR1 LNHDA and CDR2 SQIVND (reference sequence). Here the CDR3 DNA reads TGTGCCAGTAGTCCAACAGGGGCCGCAATCGATGAGCAGTACTTC. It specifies CASSPTGAAIDEQYF.

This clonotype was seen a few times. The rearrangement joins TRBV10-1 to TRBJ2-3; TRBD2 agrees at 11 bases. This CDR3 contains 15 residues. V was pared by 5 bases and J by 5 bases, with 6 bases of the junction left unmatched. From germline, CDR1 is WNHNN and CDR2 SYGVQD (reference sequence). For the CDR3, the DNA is TGCGCCAGCAGTTCCGGGACTAGCGGAATAGATACGCAGTATTTT. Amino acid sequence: CASSSGTSGIDTQYF.

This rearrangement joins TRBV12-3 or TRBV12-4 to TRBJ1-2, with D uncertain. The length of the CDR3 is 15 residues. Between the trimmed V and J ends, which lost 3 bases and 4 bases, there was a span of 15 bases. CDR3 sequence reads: CASSLRPSGIYGYTF. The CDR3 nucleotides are TGTGCCAGCAGTTTGAGGCCATCTGGGATCTATGGCTACACCTTC.

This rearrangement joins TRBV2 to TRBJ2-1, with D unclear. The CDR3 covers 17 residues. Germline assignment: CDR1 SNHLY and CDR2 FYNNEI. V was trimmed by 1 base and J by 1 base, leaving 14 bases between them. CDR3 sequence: CASSEDRTRNSYNEQFF. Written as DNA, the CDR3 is TGTGCCAGCAGTGAAGACCGTACTCGGAATTCCTACAATGAGCAGTTCTTC. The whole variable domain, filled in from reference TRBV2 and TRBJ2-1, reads EPEVTQTPSHQVTQMGQEVILRCVPISNHLYFYWYRQILGQKVEFLVSFYNNEISEKSEIFDDQFSVERPDGSNFTLKIRSTKLEDSAMYFCASSEDRTRNSYNEQFFGPGTRLTVL.

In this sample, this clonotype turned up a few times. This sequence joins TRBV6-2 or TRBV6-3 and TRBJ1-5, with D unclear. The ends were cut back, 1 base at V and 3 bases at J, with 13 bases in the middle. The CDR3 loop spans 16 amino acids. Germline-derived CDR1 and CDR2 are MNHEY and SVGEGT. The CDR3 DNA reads TGTGCCAGCAGTTACTATAACACTGTTACCAATCAGCCCCAGCATTTT. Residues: CASSYYNTVTNQPQHF.

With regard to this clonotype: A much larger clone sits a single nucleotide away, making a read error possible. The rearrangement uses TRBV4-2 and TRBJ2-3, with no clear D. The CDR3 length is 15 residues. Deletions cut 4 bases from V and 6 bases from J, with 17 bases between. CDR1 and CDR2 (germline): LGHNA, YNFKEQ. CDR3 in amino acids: CASSRDGGPGDTQYF. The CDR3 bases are TGTGCCAGCAGCCGAGATGGTGGGCCCGGGGATACGCAGTATTTT.

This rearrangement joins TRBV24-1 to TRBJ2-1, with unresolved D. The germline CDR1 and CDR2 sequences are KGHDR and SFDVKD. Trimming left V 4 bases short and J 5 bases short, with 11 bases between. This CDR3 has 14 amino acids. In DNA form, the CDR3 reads TGTGCCACCAGTGAAAATGGGTCCAACAATGAGCAGTTCTTC. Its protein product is CATSENGSNNEQFF.

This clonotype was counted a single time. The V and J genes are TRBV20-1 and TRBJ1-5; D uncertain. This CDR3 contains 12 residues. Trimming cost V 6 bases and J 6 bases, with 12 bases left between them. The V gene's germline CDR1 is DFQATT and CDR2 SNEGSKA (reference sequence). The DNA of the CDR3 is TGCAGTGCAACCCTCCCGGGTCAGCCCCAGCATTTT. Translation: CSATLPGQPQHF.

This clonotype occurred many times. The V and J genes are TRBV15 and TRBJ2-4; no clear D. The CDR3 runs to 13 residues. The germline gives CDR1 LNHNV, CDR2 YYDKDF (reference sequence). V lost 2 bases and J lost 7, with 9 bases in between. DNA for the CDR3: TGTGCCACCAGCAGACGGCCTTGCAACATTCAGTACTTC. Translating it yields CATSRRPCNIQYF.